One T cell receptor beta chain is described in this entry. Its target is not known. Measured with immunoSEQ multiplex PCR; TCRdb has only the in-frame clones, and not every one. Altogether 65,000 to 95,000 clones are present, 75% to 95% being singletons, with the ten largest covering about 6.6%. This record belongs to a study of OX40 agonist ivuxolimab in advanced cancers. Study results and caveats: Doses of 0.1 to 3.0 mg/kg were accompanied by clonal expansion of CD4+ and CD8+ blood T cells by week 6.

V was clipped by 7 bases and J by 4 bases; unmatched bases: 4. The germline gives CDR1 SGHVS, CDR2 FQNEAQ. CDR3 length equals 15 residues. The sample consisted of CD4+ or CD8+ T cells sorted from blood, taken in a trial of the OX40 agonist ivuxolimab. The TCR sequence derives from an adult with an advanced solid tumor such as melanoma, head and neck, liver or kidney cancer. This sequence joins TRBV7-8 and TRBJ2-2; TRBD2 matches 12 bases. The CDR3 coding sequence is TGTGCCAGCATCGGGACTAGCGGGTCCACCGGGGAGCTGTTTTTT. As protein: CASIGTSGSTGELFF.